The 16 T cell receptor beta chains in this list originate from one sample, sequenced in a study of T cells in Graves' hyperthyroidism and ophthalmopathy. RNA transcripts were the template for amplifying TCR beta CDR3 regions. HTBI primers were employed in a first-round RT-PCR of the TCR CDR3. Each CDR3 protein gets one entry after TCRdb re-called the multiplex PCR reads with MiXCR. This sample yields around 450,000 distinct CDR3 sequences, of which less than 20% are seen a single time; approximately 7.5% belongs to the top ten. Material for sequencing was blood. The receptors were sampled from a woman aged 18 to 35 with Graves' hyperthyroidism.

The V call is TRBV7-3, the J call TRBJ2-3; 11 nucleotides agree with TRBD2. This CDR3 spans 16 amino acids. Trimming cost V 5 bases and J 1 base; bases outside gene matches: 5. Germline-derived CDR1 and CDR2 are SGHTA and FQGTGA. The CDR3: CASSQLAGVGTDTQYF. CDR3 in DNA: TGTGCCAGCAGCCAACTAGCGGGAGTGGGCACAGATACGCAGTATTTT. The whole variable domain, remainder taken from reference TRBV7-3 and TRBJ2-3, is GAGVSQTPSNKVTEKGKYVELRCDPISGHTALYWYRQSLGQGPEFLIYFQGTGAADDSGLPNDRFFAVRPEGSVSTLKIQRTERGDSAVYLCASSQLAGVGTDTQYFGPGTRLTVL.

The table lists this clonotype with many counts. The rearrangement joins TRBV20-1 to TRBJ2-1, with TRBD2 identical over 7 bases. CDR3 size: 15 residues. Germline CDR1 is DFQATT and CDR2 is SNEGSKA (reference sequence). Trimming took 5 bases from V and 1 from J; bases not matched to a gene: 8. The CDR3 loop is CSARSGAGSYNEQFF. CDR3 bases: TGCAGTGCTCGGAGCGGAGCGGGGTCCTACAATGAGCAGTTCTTC.

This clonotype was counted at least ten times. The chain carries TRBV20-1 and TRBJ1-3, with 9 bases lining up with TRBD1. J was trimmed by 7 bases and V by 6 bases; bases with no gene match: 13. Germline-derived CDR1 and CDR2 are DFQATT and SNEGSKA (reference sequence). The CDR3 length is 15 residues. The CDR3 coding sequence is TGCAGTGCCAGGGGACAGGGCGTTTTCGGGAACACCATATATTTT. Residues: CSARGQGVFGNTIYF.

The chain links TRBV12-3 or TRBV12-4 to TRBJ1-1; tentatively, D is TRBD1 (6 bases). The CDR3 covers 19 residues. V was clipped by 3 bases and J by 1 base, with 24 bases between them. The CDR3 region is CASSLLGWGEGGRNTEAFF. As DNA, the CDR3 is TGTGCCAGCAGTTTGCTAGGTTGGGGGGAGGGGGGACGGAACACTGAAGCTTTCTTT.

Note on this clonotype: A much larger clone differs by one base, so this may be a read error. DNA of the CDR3: TGCGCCAGCAGTCCGGGACAGGGGGCTGAGCCATCCTACGAGCAGTACTTC. This encodes CASSPGQGAEPSYEQYF. The V gene is TRBV10-2, the J gene TRBJ2-7, with 12 bases aligning to TRBD1. This CDR3 contains 17 residues. Germline CDR1 is WSHSY and CDR2 is SAAADI. Trimming removed 5 bases from V and 1 base from J; junction bases left unmatched: 9.

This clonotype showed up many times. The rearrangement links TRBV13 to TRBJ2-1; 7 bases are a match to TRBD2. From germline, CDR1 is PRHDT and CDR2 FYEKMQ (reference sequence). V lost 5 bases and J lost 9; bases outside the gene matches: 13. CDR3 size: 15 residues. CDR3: CASSPMGLRESEQFF. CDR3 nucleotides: TGTGCCAGCAGCCCGATGGGACTACGGGAATCTGAGCAGTTCTTC.

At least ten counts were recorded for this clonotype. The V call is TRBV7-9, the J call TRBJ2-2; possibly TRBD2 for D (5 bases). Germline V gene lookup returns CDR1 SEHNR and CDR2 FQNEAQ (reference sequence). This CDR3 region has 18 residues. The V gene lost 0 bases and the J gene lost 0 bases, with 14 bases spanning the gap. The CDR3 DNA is TGTGCCAGCAGCTTAGCTTTGTTAGCGAGACCGAACACCGGGGAGCTGTTTTTT. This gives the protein CASSLALLARPNTGELFF.

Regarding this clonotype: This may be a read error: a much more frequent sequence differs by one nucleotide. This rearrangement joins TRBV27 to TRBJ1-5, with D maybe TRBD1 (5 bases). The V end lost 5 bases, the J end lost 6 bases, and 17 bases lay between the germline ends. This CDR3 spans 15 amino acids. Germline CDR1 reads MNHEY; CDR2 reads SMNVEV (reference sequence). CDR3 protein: CASSDRGRESQPQHF. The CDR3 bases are TGTGCCAGCAGTGATCGGGGACGCGAAAGTCAGCCCCAGCATTTT.

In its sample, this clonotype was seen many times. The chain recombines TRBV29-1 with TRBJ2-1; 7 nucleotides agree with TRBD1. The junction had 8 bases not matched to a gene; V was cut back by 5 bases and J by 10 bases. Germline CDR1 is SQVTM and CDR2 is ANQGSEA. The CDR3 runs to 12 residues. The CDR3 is CSVTTGEGEQFF. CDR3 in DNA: TGCAGCGTTACTACAGGGGAAGGGGAGCAGTTCTTC.

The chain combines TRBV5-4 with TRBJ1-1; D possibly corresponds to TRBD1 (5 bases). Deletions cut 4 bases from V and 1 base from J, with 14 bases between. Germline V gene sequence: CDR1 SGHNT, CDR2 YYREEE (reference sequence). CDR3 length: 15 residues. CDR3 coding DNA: TGTGCCAGCAGCGGGCGCAGGGTTGGGAACACTGAAGCTTTCTTT. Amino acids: CASSGRRVGNTEAFF.

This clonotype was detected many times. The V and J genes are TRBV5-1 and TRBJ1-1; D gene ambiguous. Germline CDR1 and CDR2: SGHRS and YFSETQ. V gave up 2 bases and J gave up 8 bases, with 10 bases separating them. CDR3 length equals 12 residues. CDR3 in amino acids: CASSLPGYEAFF. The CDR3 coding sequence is TGCGCCAGCAGCTTACCGGGCTACGAAGCTTTCTTT.

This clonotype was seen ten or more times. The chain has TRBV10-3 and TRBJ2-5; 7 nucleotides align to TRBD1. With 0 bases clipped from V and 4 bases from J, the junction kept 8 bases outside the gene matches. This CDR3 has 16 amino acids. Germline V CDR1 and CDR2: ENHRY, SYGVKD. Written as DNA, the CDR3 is TGTGCCATCAGTGAGTCTGGCAGGGGGAGTAGAGAGACCCAGTACTTC. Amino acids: CAISESGRGSRETQYF.

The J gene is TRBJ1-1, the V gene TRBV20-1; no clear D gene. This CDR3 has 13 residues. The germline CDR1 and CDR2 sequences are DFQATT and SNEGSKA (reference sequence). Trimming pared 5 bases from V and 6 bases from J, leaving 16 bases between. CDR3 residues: CSASSRESAEAFF. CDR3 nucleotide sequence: TGCAGTGCTTCCTCCCGTGAATCAGCTGAAGCTTTCTTT.

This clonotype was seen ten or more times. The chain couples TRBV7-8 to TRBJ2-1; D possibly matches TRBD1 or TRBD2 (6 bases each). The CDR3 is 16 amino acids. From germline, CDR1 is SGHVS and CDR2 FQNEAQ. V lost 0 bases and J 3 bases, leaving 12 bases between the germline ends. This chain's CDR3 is CASSLAGGLVYNEQFF. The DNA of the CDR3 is TGTGCCAGCAGCTTAGCAGGGGGACTGGTCTACAATGAGCAGTTCTTC.

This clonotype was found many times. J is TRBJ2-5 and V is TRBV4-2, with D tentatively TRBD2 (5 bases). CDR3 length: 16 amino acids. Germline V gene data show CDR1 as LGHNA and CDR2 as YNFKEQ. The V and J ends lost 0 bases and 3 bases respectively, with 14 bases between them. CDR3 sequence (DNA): TGTGCCAGCAGCCAAGATCTGGTCTCGAGGGAAGAGACCCAGTACTTC. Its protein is CASSQDLVSREETQYF.

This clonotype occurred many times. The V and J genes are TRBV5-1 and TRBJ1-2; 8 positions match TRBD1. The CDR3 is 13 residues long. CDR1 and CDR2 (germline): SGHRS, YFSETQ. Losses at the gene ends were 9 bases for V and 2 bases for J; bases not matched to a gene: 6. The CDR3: CATSTGANYGYTF. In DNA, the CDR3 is TGCGCCACTTCGACAGGGGCAAACTATGGCTACACCTTC. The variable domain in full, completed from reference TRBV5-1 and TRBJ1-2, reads KAGVTQTPRYLIKTRGQQVTLSCSPISGHRSVSWYQQTPGQGLQFLFEYFSETQRNKGNFPGRFSGRQFSNSRSEMNVSTLELGDSALYLCATSTGANYGYTFGSGTRLTVV.